These 3 T cell receptor beta chains share one sample of origin, sequenced in a study of T cell responses to AZD1222 COVID-19 vaccine. Profiling relied on immunoSEQ multiplex PCR, and the TCRdb table lists in-frame clones only, not all of them. The table lists some 120,000 clones, around 94% of them singletons. The sample consisted of peripheral blood, taken on day 0 of AZD1222 vaccination. The receptors shown here come from an adult in good health.

The genes are TRBV2 and TRBJ2-5; 11 bases align to TRBD2. The CDR3 loop spans 17 amino acids. Germline V gene data show CDR1 as SNHLY and CDR2 as FYNNEI. With 1 base clipped from V and 1 base from J, the junction kept 5 bases outside the gene matches. The CDR3 here is CASSEVSTSGIQETQYF. As DNA, the CDR3 is TGTGCCAGCAGTGAAGTTTCGACTAGCGGGATCCAAGAGACCCAGTACTTC.

The V gene is TRBV7-9, the J gene TRBJ1-1, with D perhaps matching TRBD1 (6 bases). Trimming cost V 3 bases and J 7 bases, with 9 bases left between them. CDR1 is SEHNR, CDR2 FQNEAQ, per germline (reference sequence). CDR3 length: 12 amino acids. CDR3 region: CASSFGQIEAFF. The CDR3 nucleotides read TGTGCCAGCAGCTTTGGACAGATTGAAGCTTTCTTT.

The chain is built from TRBV27 and TRBJ1-5; TRBD1 matches at 9 bases. Looked up from germline, CDR1 is MNHEY and CDR2 is SMNVEV (reference sequence). The CDR3 covers 14 residues. Trimming cost V 4 bases and J 6 bases; bases outside gene matches: 4. The CDR3 nucleotides are TGTGCCAGCAGTTCACAGGGGGCTGGTCAGCCCCAGCATTTT. Protein sequence: CASSSQGAGQPQHF.